Each of the 5 T cell receptor beta chains below was sequenced from the same sample in a study of T cell repertoires in cytomegalovirus infection. These TCRs' antigens remain unknown. TCRdb reanalysed the reads using MiXCR and keeps one entry per CDR3 protein. The repertoire has 640,000 or so distinct CDR3 sequences, roughly a third of them found once; the top ten carry approximately 18%. This sample comprised cultured PBMCs, obtained from culture after CMV antigen stimulation. Every receptor here comes from a human donor in good health (CMV status not recorded). Some clones in this sample may be carry-over from other donors' samples.

This clonotype has just a few counts. The gene calls are TRBV15 and TRBJ1-5, with TRBD1 as a possible D gene (6 bases). There are 14 residues in the CDR3. CDR1 LNHNV and CDR2 YYDKDF come from the germline V gene (reference sequence). The V end lost 2 bases, the J end lost 9 bases, and 14 bases lay between the germline ends. The CDR3 nucleotides read TGTGCCACCAGCAGACGGGACACCGTTGGGCCCCAGCATTTT. Protein product: CATSRRDTVGPQHF.

The V call is TRBV18, the J call TRBJ1-2, with D unclear. CDR3 size: 13 residues. The germline V and J ends were trimmed by 3 bases and 3 bases, with 8 bases remaining between them. CDR1 and CDR2 (germline): KGHSH, LQKENI. CDR3 bases: TGTGCCAGCTCACCGGAGGATCACTATGGCTACACCTTC. Translated, it gives CASSPEDHYGYTF.

The V and J genes are TRBV6-1 and TRBJ2-7; 7 bases fit TRBD1. V shed 4 bases, J shed 2 bases, and the junction held 5 bases outside the gene matches. This CDR3 is built from 14 residues. Germline CDR1 and CDR2: MNHNS and SASEGT. This CDR3 is CASSARQGTYEQYF. The CDR3, as DNA: TGTGCCAGCAGTGCGCGACAGGGAACCTACGAGCAGTACTTC.

CDR3 sequence: CASSLWGITGARAFF. CDR3 DNA: TGTGCCAGCAGTTTATGGGGCATTACAGGGGCCAGGGCTTTCTTT. The V and J genes are TRBV12-3 or TRBV12-4 and TRBJ1-1; 7 bases are a match to TRBD1. V was clipped by 2 bases and J by 11 bases; unmatched bases: 14. The CDR3 consists of 15 residues.

This chain uses TRBV12-3 or TRBV12-4 with TRBJ1-2, with D possibly TRBD1 on 5 matching bases. The V gene lost 7 bases and the J gene lost 8 bases, with 11 bases spanning the gap. The CDR3 spans 11 residues. The CDR3 DNA reads TGTGCCAGCAAAACAGGTGGAGGCTACACCTTC. It codes for CASKTGGGYTF.